The next 24 T cell receptor beta chains were all read from a single sample in a study of blood T cells in healthy people across ages (dated by TCRdb to the mid-2010s). The library came from 5' RACE. Instrument on record: Illumina HiSeq 2500. The second PCR ran for roughly 7 to 11 cycles and used a J-beta primer mix along with a sample-barcoded 5' primer. TCRdb itself trimmed the public reads at Q25 with fastp, ran MiXCR and retained productive beta chains. Each CDR3 protein gets just one entry, which takes the most common genes and DNA from the rows behind it. In this sample the table shows approximately 800,000 distinct CDR3 sequences, roughly 50% of which occur a single time. Jointly, the top ten make up 41% of the sample. Sequencing input: blood. Every receptor here comes from an elderly man in good health.

This clonotype was seen once. V gene TRBV6-1 combines with J gene TRBJ1-2; a possible D gene is TRBD1 (6 bases). The CDR3 is 14 amino acids. Germline assignment: CDR1 MNHNS and CDR2 SASEGT. V lost 4 bases and J 4 bases, leaving 13 bases between the germline ends. DNA for the CDR3: TGTGCCAGCAGTGGTAGCTCGACAGGCTATGGCTACACCTTC. Translation gives CASSGSSTGYGYTF.

This chain links TRBV7-2 with TRBJ2-7; D might be TRBD1 (7 bases). V lost 4 bases to trimming and J lost 6 bases, with 19 bases between them. The CDR3 contains 15 residues. CDR1 is SGHTA and CDR2 is FQGNSA in the germline V gene. The CDR3 DNA is TGTGCCAGCAGCTCTAGACAGGGCCAGGGGGGCGAGCAGTACTTC. It translates to CASSSRQGQGGEQYF.

This clonotype was counted between two and nine times. The rearrangement links TRBV20-1 to TRBJ2-3; a weak D match, TRBD2 (5 bases). With 0 bases removed from V and 9 bases from J, the gap between germline ends came to 16 bases. In germline, CDR1 is DFQATT, CDR2 SNEGSKA (reference sequence). This CDR3 spans 14 amino acids. The CDR3 loop is CSARDPRVLGTQYF. Written as DNA, the CDR3 is TGCAGTGCTAGAGATCCCCGCGTACTAGGCACGCAGTATTTT.

In this sample, this clonotype turned up a few times. The V gene is TRBV7-2, the J gene TRBJ2-7; possibly TRBD1 for D (6 bases). Germline lookup yields CDR1 SGHTA and CDR2 FQGNSA. The V gene lost 3 bases and the J gene lost 4 bases, with 19 bases spanning the gap. The CDR3 loop spans 16 amino acids. CDR3: CASSFEHLRDKYEQYF. DNA of the CDR3: TGTGCCAGCAGCTTCGAACACCTCCGGGACAAATACGAGCAGTACTTC.

The chain links TRBV12-3 or TRBV12-4 to TRBJ2-1, with D hard to call. The CDR3 runs 14 residues. The V gene lost 8 bases and the J gene lost 9 bases, with 20 bases spanning the gap. CDR3 DNA: TGTGCCAGCGAATTCTCCCTCTCCGGTGGTGAGCAGTTCTTC. Amino acid sequence: CASEFSLSGGEQFF.

CDR3 sequence: CSVRVETQYF. As DNA, the CDR3 is TGCAGTGTAAGGGTTGAGACCCAGTACTTC. The V gene is TRBV29-1, the J gene TRBJ2-4, with D hard to call. The assigned J gene may be wrong: the sequence end matches TRBJ2-5 better. Germline lookup yields CDR1 SQVTM and CDR2 ANQGSEA. This CDR3 region has 10 residues.

The chain links TRBV28 to TRBJ2-5; perhaps D is TRBD1 or TRBD2 (6 bases each). This CDR3 comprises 13 residues. The germline V gene encodes CDR1 MDHEN and CDR2 SYDVKM. The ends were cut back, 2 bases at V and 7 bases at J, with 11 bases in the middle. CDR3 protein: CASSLAEGGTQYF. The CDR3 DNA reads TGTGCCAGCAGTTTAGCGGAGGGGGGGACCCAGTACTTC. The full variable domain, completed using reference TRBV28 and TRBJ2-5, is DVKVTQSSRYLVKRTGEKVFLECVQDMDHENMFWYRQDPGLGLRLIYFSYDVKMKEKGDIPEGYSVSREKKERFSLILESASTNQTSMYLCASSLAEGGTQYFGPGTRLLVL.

The CDR3 loop reads CASSFTGTGSDEQYF. CDR3 coding DNA: TGTGCCAGCAGTTTCACCGGGACAGGGTCGGACGAGCAGTACTTC. The V gene is TRBV6-5, the J gene TRBJ2-7; 9 bases line up with TRBD1. This CDR3 has 15 amino acids. Germline lookup yields CDR1 MNHEY and CDR2 SVGAGI. With 4 bases clipped from V and 5 bases from J, the junction kept 9 bases outside the gene matches.

The chain carries TRBV20-1 and TRBJ2-3, with 8 nucleotides matching TRBD2. Trimming cost V 0 bases and J 4 bases; bases outside gene matches: 6. CDR3 size: 15 residues. CDR1 and CDR2 from the germline V gene are DFQATT and SNEGSKA (reference sequence). CDR3 sequence reads: CSARDDSGSPDTQYF. The CDR3 nucleotides are TGCAGTGCTAGAGATGACAGCGGGAGCCCAGATACGCAGTATTTT.

This clonotype was seen more than once but under ten times. CDR3 in amino acids: CASSQLASSTDTQYF. The CDR3 nucleotides are TGTGCCAGCAGCCAACTAGCGTCTAGCACAGATACGCAGTATTTT. This chain uses TRBV7-3 with TRBJ2-3, with 7 bases matching TRBD2. Germline V gene sequence: CDR1 SGHTA, CDR2 FQGTGA. This CDR3 is 15 amino acids long. Trimming removed 5 bases from V and 0 bases from J; junction bases left unmatched: 5.

The chain has TRBV30 and TRBJ2-6; D unclear. V was pared by 5 bases and J by 0 bases, with 14 bases between. Germline CDR1 and CDR2: GTSNPN and SVGIG (reference sequence). The CDR3 has 16 amino acids. CDR3 sequence (DNA): TGTGCCTGGGCCCAAGCTCGTTCCTCTGGGGCCAACGTCCTGACTTTC. It yields the protein CAWAQARSSGANVLTF.

The chain employs TRBV2 and TRBJ2-7; 10 bases align to TRBD2. This CDR3 comprises 14 residues. The V gene end was trimmed by 4 bases and the J gene end by 3 bases; junction bases not matched to a gene: 3. In germline, CDR1 is SNHLY, CDR2 FYNNEI. The CDR3 spells CASSGASGSYEQYF. The CDR3 DNA sequence: TGTGCCAGCAGTGGGGCTAGCGGGAGCTACGAGCAGTACTTC.

This clonotype was seen only a few times. This rearrangement joins TRBV20-1 to TRBJ2-2; 13 bases agree with TRBD2. There are 15 residues in the CDR3. Germline V gene sequence: CDR1 DFQATT, CDR2 SNEGSKA (reference sequence). The V segment lost 4 bases and the J segment 4 bases; nucleotides outside the gene matches: 3. This chain's CDR3 is CSAKGTSGTTGELFF. The CDR3 DNA reads TGCAGTGCTAAAGGGACTAGCGGGACCACCGGGGAGCTGTTTTTT.

The chain combines TRBV5-1 with TRBJ2-3; D possibly matches TRBD1 or TRBD2 (5 bases each). Germline CDR1 is SGHRS and CDR2 is YFSETQ. Trimming pared 6 bases from V and 1 base from J, leaving 12 bases between. This CDR3 is 14 amino acids long. The CDR3 bases are TGCGCCAGCAATAGGGACGCTGGCACAGATACGCAGTATTTT. It is translated as CASNRDAGTDTQYF.

The V gene is TRBV4-2, the J gene TRBJ2-4; TRBD2 is a possible D gene (5 bases). CDR3 length equals 15 residues. V was pared by 4 bases and J by 13 bases, with 23 bases between. Germline loops: CDR1 LGHNA, CDR2 YNFKEQ. For the CDR3, the DNA is TGTGCCAGCAGCCCCCGAGGTAGCGAAGGGTACAAGCAGTACTTC. This gives the protein CASSPRGSEGYKQYF.

The rearrangement uses TRBV6-1 and TRBJ2-5; tentatively, D is TRBD1 (5 bases). Trimming shortened V by 4 bases and J by 5 bases, and 17 bases separated the two germline ends. The CDR3 is 15 amino acids. Germline V CDR1 and CDR2: MNHNS, SASEGT. This CDR3 reads CASSVRQPFQETQYF. For the CDR3, the DNA is TGTGCCAGCAGTGTACGACAGCCTTTCCAGGAGACCCAGTACTTC.

This clonotype was detected only a few times. This chain connects TRBV11-2 to TRBJ2-3, with TRBD2 identical over 8 bases. Germline CDR1 reads SGHAT; CDR2 reads FQNNGV. Trimming removed 2 bases from V and 14 bases from J; junction bases left unmatched: 24. CDR3 length: 18 amino acids. The CDR3 coding sequence is TGTGCCAGCAGCTTACGGCTACGCGTCGGGAGGGAGCACAGATACGCGTATTTT. Protein: CASSLRLRVGREHRYAYF.

This clonotype is a singleton in its sample. This may be a read error: a much more frequent sequence differs by one nucleotide. This chain uses TRBV6-5 with TRBJ2-1; TRBD1 might be the D (6 bases). Trimming took 0 bases from V and 10 from J, leaving 16 bases between them. The CDR3 has 15 residues. Looked up from germline, CDR1 is MNHEY and CDR2 is SVGAGI. The CDR3 region is CASSYSNQGTYEQFF. In nucleotides, the CDR3 is TGTGCCAGCAGTTACTCGAATCAGGGGACCTACGAGCAGTTCTTC.

This clonotype was found a few times. CDR3 sequence (DNA): TGCAGCGTGTACAGGGGAGGGGAGACCCAGTACTTC. Translated, it gives CSVYRGGETQYF. The chain couples TRBV29-1 to TRBJ2-5, with D perhaps assigned TRBD1 or TRBD2 (7 bases each). The CDR3 covers 12 residues. Germline V gives CDR1 SQVTM, CDR2 ANQGSEA. The V and J ends lost 6 bases and 5 bases respectively, with 13 bases between them.

The rearrangement uses TRBV7-8 and TRBJ1-2; D might be TRBD1 (5 bases). Trimming removed 7 bases at V and 1 base at J, with 13 bases between. Germline loops: CDR1 SGHVS, CDR2 FQNEAQ. The CDR3 loop spans 14 amino acids. The CDR3 is CASTHDGGNYGYTF. The CDR3 DNA reads as TGTGCCAGCACACACGACGGGGGTAACTATGGCTACACCTTC.

This chain uses TRBV7-9 with TRBJ1-2; D is ambiguous. CDR1 and CDR2 (germline): SEHNR, FQNEAQ (reference sequence). The CDR3 is made up of 15 amino acids. Trimming stripped 5 bases from V and 7 bases from J, with 20 bases between. The CDR3 bases are TGTGCCAGCAGCACAAGCCCAGGACCGACCAGTGGCTACACCTTC. Translated: CASSTSPGPTSGYTF. The entire variable domain, with the rest obtained from reference TRBV7-9 and TRBJ1-2, is as follows: DTGVSQNPRHKITKRGQNVTFRCDPISEHNRLYWYRQTLGQGPEFLTYFQNEAQLEKSRLLSDRFSAERPKGSFSTLEIQRTEQGDSAMYLCASSTSPGPTSGYTFGSGTRLTVV.

The CDR3 DNA reads TGCAGTGCCCACCCACTAGCGGGAGGGCCAAATCCCAATTACGAGCAGTACTTC. This encodes CSAHPLAGGPNPNYEQYF. The chain links TRBV20-1 to TRBJ2-7; 13 nucleotides line up with TRBD2. The CDR3 covers 18 residues. Germline assignment: CDR1 DFQATT and CDR2 SNEGSKA (reference sequence). J lost 4 bases, V lost 6 bases, and 18 bases had no gene match.

The J gene is TRBJ2-1, the V gene TRBV7-2; the D is unclear. Germline-derived CDR1 and CDR2 are SGHTA and FQGNSA. Trimming took 0 bases from V and 4 from J, leaving 10 bases between them. This CDR3 is 15 amino acids long. Here the CDR3 DNA reads TGTGCCAGCAGCTTAGCGGTGGGTATTTACAATGAGCAGTTCTTC. Protein product: CASSLAVGIYNEQFF.

The gene calls are TRBV7-3 and TRBJ2-7, with 8 bases lining up with TRBD1. In germline, CDR1 is SGHTA, CDR2 FQGTGA. The CDR3 extends over 14 amino acids. V lost 4 bases to trimming and J lost 7 bases; unmatched junction nucleotides: 9. The DNA of the CDR3 is TGTGCCAGCAGCTCAGGGACAGGCAGTGGGGAGCAGTACTTC. Encoded protein: CASSSGTGSGEQYF.